These T cell receptor beta chains were read from a single sample in a study of blood T cell repertoires in COVID-19. The repertoire was sequenced with immunoSEQ multiplex PCR; TCRdb's copy has only in-frame clones and lacks some. Among about 92,000 clones listed, over 60% were seen once. Sequenced material: peripheral blood. These receptors originate from a man aged 45-60 years who had recovered from COVID-19. Each CDR3 is given with its conserved first and last residue. The D gene is left open where the match is weak. Part of the rows lack a size; the others show once, few, many or a class for expanded clones.

D gene	V gene	clone size	J gene	CDR3 protein	CDR3 DNA
-	TRBV21-1	-	TRBJ2-7	CARVHRGHVGEQYF	TGTGCCAGAGTTCACAGGGGGCACGTAGGCGAGCAGTACTTC
TRBD2	TRBV7-2	-	TRBJ2-7	CASSLYPGGPYEQYF	TGTGCCAGCAGCTTATATCCGGGAGGGCCTTACGAGCAGTACTTC
-	TRBV12-5	-	TRBJ1-2	CASGFGDKNYGYTF	TGTGCTAGTGGTTTCGGGGACAAGAACTATGGCTACACCTTC
TRBD1	TRBV6-2/TRBV6-3	-	TRBJ2-5	CASSYPTGKEYLQETQYF	TGTGCCAGCAGTTACCCGACAGGGAAGGAATACCTACAAGAGACCCAGTACTTC
TRBD1	TRBV6-5	many	TRBJ2-7	CASSPGTGRYEQYF	TGTGCCAGCAGTCCCGGGACAGGGCGCTACGAGCAGTACTTC
TRBD2	TRBV6-1	once	TRBJ2-3	CASSEARERVGDTDTQYF	TGTGCCAGCAGTGAAGCGCGGGAGCGGGTGGGAGACACAGATACGCAGTATTTT
-	TRBV7-2	-	TRBJ2-4	CASSPGLSRLAKNIQYF	TGTGCCAGCAGCCCGGGACTGAGCCGACTAGCCAAAAACATTCAGTACTTC
-	TRBV9	-	TRBJ2-1	CASSVRGYPYNEQFF	TGTGCCAGCAGCGTTCGGGGATATCCCTACAATGAGCAGTTCTTC
-	TRBV7-9	-	TRBJ1-5	CASSLAKGGGENQPQHF	TGTGCCAGCAGCTTAGCGAAGGGGGGAGGGGAAAATCAGCCCCAGCATTTT
TRBD1	TRBV19	-	TRBJ1-2	CASSRSGGDGYGYTF	TGTGCCAGTAGTAGATCAGGGGGCGACGGCTATGGCTACACCTTC